Only a few counts were recorded for the clone carrying this TCR beta chain. Trimming removed 3 bases at V and 10 bases at J, with 19 bases between. CDR1 MNHEY and CDR2 SMNVEV come from the germline V gene (reference sequence). The CDR3 is 16 amino acids. This sample stems from a study of cytomegalovirus exposure and HLA in healthy donors. In the PCR, 60 Vbeta and 13 Jbeta primers were used. Sequenced by immunoSEQ multiplex PCR; TCRdb stores in-frame clones only, minus some. The profile shows around 150,000 clones, about 81% of them singletons. This clonotype was sampled from a woman aged 45-65 years in good health and CMV-seropositive. The material sequenced was PBMCs. This chain connects TRBV27 to TRBJ1-6; perhaps TRBD1 as D (5 bases). CDR3: CASSFRRGGVHSPLHF. The CDR3 region has the DNA TGTGCCAGCAGTTTTCGCCGGGGGGGGGTTCACTCACCCCTCCACTTT.